This record concerns one T cell receptor beta chain sequence. This specimen belongs to a study of blood T cell repertoires in COVID-19. Study overall: PBMCs, B-cell-depleted T cells, or T cells were the source of the cDNA or gDNA that made up the material.

Clones were sequenced by immunoSEQ multiplex PCR, and TCRdb holds only the in-frame ones, with some missing. This table holds 250,000 to 300,000 clones, more than 75% found once. Those who participated ranged in age from roughly 18 to 90 years and resided in approximately 26 US areas. Germline V gives CDR1 SGHTA, CDR2 FQGNSA. V was pared by 5 bases and J by 15 bases, with 26 bases between. The CDR3 runs 15 residues. What was sequenced was PBMCs or T cells enriched from blood (not recorded which). This receptor was taken from a woman aged 60-75 years in a cohort exposed to, infected with or recovered from COVID-19 (not recorded which). The chain uses TRBV7-2 and TRBJ2-1; weak D call: TRBD2 (6 bases). The CDR3 region is CASSVDPTSGLEGFF. CDR3 in DNA: TGTGCCAGCAGCGTTGACCCGACGTCAGGGCTGGAGGGGTTCTTC.